This T cell receptor (beta chain) was retrieved from a study of response to subunit inactivated influenza vaccine. The CDR3 has 15 residues. Trimming shortened V by 2 bases and J by 7 bases, and 15 bases separated the two germline ends. Germline V gene lookup returns CDR1 SGHTA and CDR2 FQGNSA. TCRdb itself ran the RT-PCR reads through MiXCR, one entry per CDR3 protein. The data contain 550,000 to 600,000 distinct CDR3 sequences, roughly 12% of them singletons. This clonotype was seen repeatedly, ten times or more. The sequence came from a middle-aged man who received an inactivated influenza vaccine. The V call is TRBV7-2, the J call TRBJ1-5, with D maybe TRBD1 (6 bases). This material consisted of PBMCs from blood, taken on the day of vaccination. The CDR3 nucleotides read TGTGCCAGCAGCTTATTAGCCAGGGGAGGCCAGCCCCAGCATTTT. This encodes CASSLLARGGQPQHF.